The rows below give T cell receptor beta chains drawn from one sample of a study of blood T cell repertoires in COVID-19. Libraries were prepared by immunoSEQ multiplex PCR; TCRdb keeps only in-frame clonotypes and omits some of them. The table shows approximately 150,000 clones, with more than 80% occurring only once. The specimen sequenced was peripheral blood. The receptor set was obtained from a human donor in a cohort sampled during active COVID-19. CDR3s include the opening cysteine and the closing phenylalanine or tryptophan. D genes are given only for firm matches. Expanded clones are given a class, and other clones once, few, many or no size at all.

.	TRBV11-2	TRBD1	TRBJ1-4	TGTGCCAGCAGCTTATTCCGTTGGCAGGGGGCGCGTGAAAAACTGTTTTTT	CASSLFRWQGAREKLFF
.	TRBV6-2/TRBV6-3	.	TRBJ2-7	TGTGCCAGCAGTTACTCATTTCCAGGGACATCCTACGAGCAGTACTTC	CASSYSFPGTSYEQYF
.	TRBV6-6	.	TRBJ1-3	TGTGCCAGCAGTTACAGGCGGAACTCTGGAAACACCATATATTTT	CASSYRRNSGNTIYF
.	TRBV14	.	TRBJ2-5	TGTGCCAGCAGCCAAGGAACCGTTGCCCGTCGATTGACGGGAGAGACCCAGTACTTC	CASSQGTVARRLTGETQYF
.	TRBV19	TRBD2	TRBJ2-1	TGTGCCAGTAGGGAACGATGGGGTCCGGGACTAGCGTCCGATGAGCAGTTCTTC	CASRERWGPGLASDEQFF
.	TRBV6-5	.	TRBJ1-2	TGTGCCAGCAGTCACCGGACACCTAACTATGGCTACACCTTC	CASSHRTPNYGYTF
.	TRBV11-1	.	TRBJ2-7	TGTGCCAGCAGGAGCGGGCCACTCAGCTACGAGCAGTACTTC	CASRSGPLSYEQYF
.	TRBV28	.	TRBJ2-1	TGTGCCAGCAGTCCCACAGGGTTCGGAAATGAGCAGTTCTTC	CASSPTGFGNEQFF
.	TRBV5-6	.	TRBJ1-6	TGTGCCAGCAGCTTGCTTGACTCGGAGAGGCGTTCACCCCTCCACTTT	CASSLLDSERRSPLHF
.	TRBV18	.	TRBJ2-7	TGTGCCAGCTCCCCGCCCCTAGCGCAGACCTACGAGCAGTACTTC	CASSPPLAQTYEQYF
.	TRBV6-5	.	TRBJ1-2	TGTGCCAGCAGTTATGGTCTCCAGGGGAGTGACTATGGCTACACCTTC	CASSYGLQGSDYGYTF
.	TRBV21-1	.	TRBJ1-4	TGTGCCAGCAGCCTCGGACAGGGAGCTAATGAAAAACTGTTTTTT	CASSLGQGANEKLFF
.	TRBV27	.	TRBJ1-2	TGTGCCAGCCGATCCACAGGGCTGGGGGGCTACACCTTC	CASRSTGLGGYTF
.	TRBV9	.	TRBJ1-3	TGTGCCAGCAGCCCGGGGCCCGCGGGATCTGGAAACACCATATATTTT	CASSPGPAGSGNTIYF
.	TRBV25-1	.	TRBJ2-1	TGTGCCAGCAGTGATCCCCAGGGGCCCTACAATGAGCAGTTCTTC	CASSDPQGPYNEQFF
few	TRBV2	TRBD1	TRBJ1-1	TGTGCCAGCAGTGCTAAGACAGGGGGAAGCACTGAAGCTTTCTTT	CASSAKTGGSTEAFF
.	TRBV7-9	.	TRBJ2-5	TGTGCCAGCAGCTTTGGTGGGGGGAATAAGGAGACCCAGTACTTC	CASSFGGGNKETQYF
.	TRBV9	TRBD1	TRBJ1-1	TGTGCCAGCAGCACCCGGACAGGGTTGAGCACTGAAGCTTTCTTT	CASSTRTGLSTEAFF
few	TRBV5-4	.	TRBJ2-3	TGTGCCAGCGTCCAGGCACCAGGAACGTCGGATACGCAGTATTTT	CASVQAPGTSDTQYF
few	TRBV19	TRBD1	TRBJ2-2	TGTGCCAGTAGACGGGACAGGGTAGGGAACACCGGGGAGCTGTTTTTT	CASRRDRVGNTGELFF
.	TRBV6-5	TRBD1	TRBJ2-7	TGTGCCAGCTTCGGACAGGGTCCCTACGAGCAGTACTTC	CASFGQGPYEQYF
.	TRBV7-8	.	TRBJ2-1	TGTGCCAGCAGCAAACAGGGCAGGTCCTACAATGAGCAGTTCTTC	CASSKQGRSYNEQFF
.	TRBV7-9	TRBD1	TRBJ2-2	TGTGCCAGCAGCGGACAGGGGGCAAACGGGGAGCTGTTTTTT	CASSGQGANGELFF
.	TRBV6-5	.	TRBJ2-1	TGTGCCAGCACCCAGACAGTTAACAATGAGCAGTTCTTC	CASTQTVNNEQFF
.	TRBV7-2	TRBD1	TRBJ1-2	TGTGCCAGCAGCTCTCAATCAGGGGGCCGTGACTATGGCTACACCTTC	CASSSQSGGRDYGYTF
.	TRBV9	TRBD1	TRBJ1-2	TGTGCCAGCAGCGACGCAGGGGGTCGGGACTATGGCTACACCTTC	CASSDAGGRDYGYTF
.	TRBV5-1	TRBD2	TRBJ2-3	TGCGCCAGCAGCTTGTCTCTAGCGGGAGGCGGGGCAGATACGCAGTATTTT	CASSLSLAGGGADTQYF
few	TRBV28	.	TRBJ2-7	TGTGCCAGCAACCAGGGTAAGCTCTCCTACGAGCAGTACTTC	CASNQGKLSYEQYF
.	TRBV7-9	.	TRBJ2-7	TGTGCCAGCACGGGTGGGCGTCAGGATAACTACGAGCAGTACTTC	CASTGGRQDNYEQYF
.	TRBV7-2	.	TRBJ2-1	TGTGCCAGCAGCTTCTTCGGGGGAGTTTATGAGCAGTTCTTC	CASSFFGGVYEQFF
.	TRBV19	.	TRBJ1-6	TGTGCCAGTAGCGAGAGTGGTGGCTCCTATAATTCACCCCTCCACTTT	CASSESGGSYNSPLHF
.	TRBV5-1	TRBD1	TRBJ1-2	TGCGCCAGCAGCTCAACCTCTCGGGACAGGGAATACTATGGCTACACCTTC	CASSSTSRDREYYGYTF
.	TRBV20-1	.	TRBJ2-1	TGCAGTGCTAGTTCGGTCCTTTCCCCCACCGAGCAGTTCTTC	CSASSVLSPTEQFF
few	TRBV19	TRBD1	TRBJ2-2	TGTGCCACTTCGGACAGGGGCGGTAGTACCGGGGAGCTGTTTTTT	CATSDRGGSTGELFF
.	TRBV3-1/TRBV3-2	TRBD1	TRBJ2-2	TGTGCCAGCAGCCTCCTCGACAGGGCGGCGAACACCGGGGAGCTGTTTTTT	CASSLLDRAANTGELFF
.	TRBV10-2	.	TRBJ2-5	TGCGCCAGCAGACACATGGAGACCCAGTACTTC	CASRHMETQYF
.	TRBV6-5	TRBD1	TRBJ1-1	TGTGCCAGCACCGGACAGGGGAGGACTGAAGCTTTCTTT	CASTGQGRTEAFF
few	TRBV3-1/TRBV3-2	TRBD1	TRBJ1-2	TGTGCCAGCAGCCCGGAAAGGACAGGGAGTGGCTACACCTTC	CASSPERTGSGYTF
.	TRBV18	.	TRBJ2-3	TGTGCCAGCTCACCAACACTATCGCCTAGCACAGATACGCAGTATTTT	CASSPTLSPSTDTQYF
.	TRBV5-4	.	TRBJ2-2	TGTGCCAGCAGCTTGGTTGACAGAGCGAACACCGGGGAGCTGTTTTTT	CASSLVDRANTGELFF
.	TRBV2	TRBD2	TRBJ2-3	TGTGCCAGCGGACTAGCGGGGAGCACAGATACGCAGTATTTT	CASGLAGSTDTQYF
.	TRBV19	.	TRBJ1-5	TGTGCCAGTAGTAGCAGGGACTATCAGCCCCAGCATTTT	CASSSRDYQPQHF
.	TRBV10-2	.	TRBJ2-3	TGCGCCAGCAGGGGGCCCATCGGGGATACGCAGTATTTT	CASRGPIGDTQYF
.	TRBV4-3	.	TRBJ1-3	TGCGCCAGCAGCCAAGAAACCCAGGGTCTCGCTGGAAACACCATATATTTT	CASSQETQGLAGNTIYF
once	TRBV29-1	.	TRBJ1-4	TGCAGCGCCGATGAACCGGGTGCGGGTGAAAAACTGTTTTTT	CSADEPGAGEKLFF